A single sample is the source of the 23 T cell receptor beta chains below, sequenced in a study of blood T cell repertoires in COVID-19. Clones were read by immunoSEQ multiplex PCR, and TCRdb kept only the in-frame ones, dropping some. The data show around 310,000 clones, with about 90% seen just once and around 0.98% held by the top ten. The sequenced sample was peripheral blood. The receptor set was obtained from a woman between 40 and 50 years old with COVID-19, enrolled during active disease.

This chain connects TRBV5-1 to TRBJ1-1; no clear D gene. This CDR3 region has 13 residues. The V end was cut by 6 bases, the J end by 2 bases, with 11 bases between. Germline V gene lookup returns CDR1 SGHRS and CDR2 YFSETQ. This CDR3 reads CASTINSNTEAFF. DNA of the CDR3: TGCGCCAGCACCATTAACAGCAACACTGAAGCTTTCTTT.

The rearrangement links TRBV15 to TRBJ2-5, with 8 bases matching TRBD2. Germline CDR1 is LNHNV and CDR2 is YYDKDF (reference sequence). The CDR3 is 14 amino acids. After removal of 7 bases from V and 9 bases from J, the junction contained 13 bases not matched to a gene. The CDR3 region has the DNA TGTGCCACCACCCCGGGACTAGGTCGGGGAGCCCAGTACTTC. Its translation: CATTPGLGRGAQYF.

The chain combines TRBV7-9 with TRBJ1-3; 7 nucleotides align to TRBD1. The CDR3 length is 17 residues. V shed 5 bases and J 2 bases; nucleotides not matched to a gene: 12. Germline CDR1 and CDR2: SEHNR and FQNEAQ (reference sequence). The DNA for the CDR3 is TGTGCCAGCAGCCCCCCCCGCCCAACAGGGGCTGGAAACACCATATATTTT. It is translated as CASSPPRPTGAGNTIYF.

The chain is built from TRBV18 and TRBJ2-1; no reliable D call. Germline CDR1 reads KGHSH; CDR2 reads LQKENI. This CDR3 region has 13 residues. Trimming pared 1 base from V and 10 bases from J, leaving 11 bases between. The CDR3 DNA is TGTGCCAGCTCACCACTACGATGGGCCGAGCAGTTCTTC. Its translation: CASSPLRWAEQFF. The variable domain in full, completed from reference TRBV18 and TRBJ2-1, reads NAGVMQNPRHLVRRRGQEARLRCSPMKGHSHVYWYRQLPEEGLKFMVYLQKENIIDESGMPKERFSAEFPKEGPSILRIQQVVRGDSAAYFCASSPLRWAEQFFGPGTRLTVL.

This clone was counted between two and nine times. This chain's CDR3 is CASSQGDRGLEPQHF. In nucleotides, the CDR3 is TGTGCCAGCAGCCAAGGGGACAGGGGGCTGGAGCCCCAGCATTTT. The V gene is TRBV7-9, the J gene TRBJ1-5; 12 positions match TRBD1. Germline assignment: CDR1 SEHNR and CDR2 FQNEAQ (reference sequence). CDR3 size: 15 residues. The J segment lost 8 bases and the V segment lost 5 bases, leaving 7 bases of the junction unmatched.

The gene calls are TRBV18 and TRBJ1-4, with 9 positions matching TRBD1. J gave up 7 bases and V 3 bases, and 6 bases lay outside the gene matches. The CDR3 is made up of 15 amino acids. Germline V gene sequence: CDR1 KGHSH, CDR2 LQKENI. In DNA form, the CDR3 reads TGTGCCAGCTCACCCTCACAGGGGGCGGGTGAAAAACTGTTTTTT. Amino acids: CASSPSQGAGEKLFF.

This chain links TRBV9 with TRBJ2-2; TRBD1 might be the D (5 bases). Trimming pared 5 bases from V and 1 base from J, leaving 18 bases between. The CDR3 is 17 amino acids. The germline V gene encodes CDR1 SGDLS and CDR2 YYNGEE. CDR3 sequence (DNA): TGTGCCAGCAGTGATCGACAGAGTTTCTTGAACACCGGGGAGCTGTTTTTT. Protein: CASSDRQSFLNTGELFF.

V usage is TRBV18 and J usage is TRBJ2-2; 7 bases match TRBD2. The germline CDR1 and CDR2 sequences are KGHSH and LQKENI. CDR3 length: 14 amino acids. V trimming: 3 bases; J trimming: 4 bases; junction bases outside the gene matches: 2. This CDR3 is CASSPGGSTGELFF. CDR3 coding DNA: TGTGCCAGCTCACCGGGCGGGAGCACCGGGGAGCTGTTTTTT.

The CDR3 reads CASSEQDRLNTEAFF. The CDR3 coding sequence is TGTGCCAGCAGTGAGCAGGACAGATTGAACACTGAAGCTTTCTTT. This chain links TRBV6-1 with TRBJ1-1; maybe TRBD1 (6 bases). The CDR3 covers 15 residues. Trimming removed 3 bases from V and 0 bases from J, with 11 bases in between. CDR1 and CDR2 (germline): MNHNS, SASEGT.

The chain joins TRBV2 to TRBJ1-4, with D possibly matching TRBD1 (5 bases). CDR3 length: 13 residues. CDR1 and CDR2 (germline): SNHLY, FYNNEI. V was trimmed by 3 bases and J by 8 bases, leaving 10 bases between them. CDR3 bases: TGTGCCAGCAGTGATACAGGAGAGGAAAAACTGTTTTTT. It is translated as CASSDTGEEKLFF.

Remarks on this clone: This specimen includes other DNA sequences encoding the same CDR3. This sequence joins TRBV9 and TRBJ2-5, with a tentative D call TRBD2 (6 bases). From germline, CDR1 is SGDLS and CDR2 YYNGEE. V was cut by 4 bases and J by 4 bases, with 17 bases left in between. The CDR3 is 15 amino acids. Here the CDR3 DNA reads TGTGCCAGCAGCCTCGAGGGGCTAGCGACAGAGACCCAGTACTTC. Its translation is CASSLEGLATETQYF.

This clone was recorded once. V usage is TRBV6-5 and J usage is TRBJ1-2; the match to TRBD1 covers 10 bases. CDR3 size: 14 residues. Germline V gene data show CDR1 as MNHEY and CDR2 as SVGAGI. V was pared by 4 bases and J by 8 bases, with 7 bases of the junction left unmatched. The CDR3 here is CASSFETGGVGYTF. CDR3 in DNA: TGTGCCAGCAGTTTTGAGACAGGGGGCGTGGGCTACACCTTC.

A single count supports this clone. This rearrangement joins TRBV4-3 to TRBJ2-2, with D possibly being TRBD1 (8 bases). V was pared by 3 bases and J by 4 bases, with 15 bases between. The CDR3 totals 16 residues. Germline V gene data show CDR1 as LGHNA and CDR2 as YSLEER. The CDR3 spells CASSQGGTGATGELFF. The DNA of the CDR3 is TGCGCCAGCAGCCAGGGGGGGACAGGAGCCACCGGGGAGCTGTTTTTT.

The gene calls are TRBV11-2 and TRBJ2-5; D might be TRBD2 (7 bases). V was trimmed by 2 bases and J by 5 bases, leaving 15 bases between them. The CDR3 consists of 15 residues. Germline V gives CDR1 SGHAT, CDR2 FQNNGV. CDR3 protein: CASSLYGGLRETQYF. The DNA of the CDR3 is TGTGCCAGCAGCTTATACGGGGGGCTTCGGGAGACCCAGTACTTC.

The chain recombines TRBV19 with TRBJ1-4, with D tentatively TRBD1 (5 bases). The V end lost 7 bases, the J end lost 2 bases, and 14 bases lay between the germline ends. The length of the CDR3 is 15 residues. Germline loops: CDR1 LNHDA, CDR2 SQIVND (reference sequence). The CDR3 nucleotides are TGTGCCAGTAAGGGGCGACCGTCTACTAATGAAAAACTGTTTTTT. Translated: CASKGRPSTNEKLFF.

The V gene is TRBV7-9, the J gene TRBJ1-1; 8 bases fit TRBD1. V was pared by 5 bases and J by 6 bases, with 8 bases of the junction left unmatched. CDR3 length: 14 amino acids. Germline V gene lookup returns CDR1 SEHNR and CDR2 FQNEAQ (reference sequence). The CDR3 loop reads CASSRPTGDPEAFF. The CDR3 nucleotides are TGTGCCAGCAGCCGACCGACAGGGGACCCTGAAGCTTTCTTT.

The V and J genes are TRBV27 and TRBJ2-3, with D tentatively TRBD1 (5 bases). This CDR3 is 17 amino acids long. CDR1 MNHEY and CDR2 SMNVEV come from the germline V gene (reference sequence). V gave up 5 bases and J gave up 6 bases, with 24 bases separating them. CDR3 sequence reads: CASSMGYGLGLDDTQYF. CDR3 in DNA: TGTGCCAGCAGTATGGGGTACGGGTTGGGGCTGGATGATACGCAGTATTTT.

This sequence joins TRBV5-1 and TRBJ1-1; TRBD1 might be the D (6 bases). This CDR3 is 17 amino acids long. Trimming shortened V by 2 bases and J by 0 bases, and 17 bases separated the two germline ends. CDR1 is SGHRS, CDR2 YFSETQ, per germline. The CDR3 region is CASSLGGNRDLNTEAFF. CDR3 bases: TGCGCCAGCAGCTTAGGAGGTAACAGGGACCTGAACACTGAAGCTTTCTTT.

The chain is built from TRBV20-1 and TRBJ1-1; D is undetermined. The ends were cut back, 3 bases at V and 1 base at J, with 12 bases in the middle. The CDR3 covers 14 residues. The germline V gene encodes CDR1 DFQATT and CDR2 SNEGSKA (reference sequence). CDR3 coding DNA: TGCAGTGCTAGTATCGCACAGTGGAACACTGAAGCTTTCTTT. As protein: CSASIAQWNTEAFF.

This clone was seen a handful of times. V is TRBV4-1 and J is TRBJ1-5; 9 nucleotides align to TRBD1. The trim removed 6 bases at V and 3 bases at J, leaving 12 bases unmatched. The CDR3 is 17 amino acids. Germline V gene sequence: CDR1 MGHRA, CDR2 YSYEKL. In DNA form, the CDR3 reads TGCGCCAGCAGTCCTCTGTTACAGGGGGCCAACAATCAGCCCCAGCATTTT. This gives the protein CASSPLLQGANNQPQHF.

CDR3 nucleotides: TGTGCCAGCAGTTACAGGGGGGGCGCAGGGCAGCCCCAGCATTTT. This sequence encodes CASSYRGGAGQPQHF. The rearrangement uses TRBV6-2 or TRBV6-3 and TRBJ1-5; perhaps TRBD1 as D (6 bases). The germline CDR1 and CDR2 sequences are MNHEY and SVGEGT. The CDR3 runs to 15 residues. The ends were cut back, 2 bases at V and 7 bases at J, with 15 bases in the middle.

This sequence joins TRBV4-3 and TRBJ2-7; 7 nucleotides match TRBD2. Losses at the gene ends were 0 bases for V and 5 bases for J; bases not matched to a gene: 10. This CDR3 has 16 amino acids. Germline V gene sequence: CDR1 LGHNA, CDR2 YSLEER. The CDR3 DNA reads TGCGCCAGCAGCCAAGACTTTCCCTTACGGGGGGACGAGCAGTACTTC. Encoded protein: CASSQDFPLRGDEQYF.

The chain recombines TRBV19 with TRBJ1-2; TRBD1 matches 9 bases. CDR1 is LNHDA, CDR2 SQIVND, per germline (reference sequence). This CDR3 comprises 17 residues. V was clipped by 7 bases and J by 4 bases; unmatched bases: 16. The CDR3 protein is CASTLPGQGLGAYGYTF. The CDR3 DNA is TGTGCCAGTACACTACCGGGACAGGGTTTAGGCGCCTATGGCTACACCTTC.